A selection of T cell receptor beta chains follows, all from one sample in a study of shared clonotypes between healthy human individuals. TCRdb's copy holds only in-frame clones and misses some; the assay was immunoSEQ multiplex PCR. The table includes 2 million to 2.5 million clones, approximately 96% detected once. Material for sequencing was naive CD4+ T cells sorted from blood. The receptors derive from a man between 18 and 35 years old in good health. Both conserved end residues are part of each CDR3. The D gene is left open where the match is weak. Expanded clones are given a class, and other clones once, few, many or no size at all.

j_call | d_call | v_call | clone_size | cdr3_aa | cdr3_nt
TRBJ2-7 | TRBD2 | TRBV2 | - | CASSEELAGYEQYF | TGTGCCAGCAGTGAGGAACTAGCGGGTTACGAGCAGTACTTC
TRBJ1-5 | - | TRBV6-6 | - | CASSYLESNQPQHF | TGTGCCAGCAGTTATTTGGAGAGCAATCAGCCCCAGCATTTT
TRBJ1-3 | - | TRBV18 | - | CASSPLTTSGNTIYF | TGTGCCAGCTCACCCTTGACAACCTCTGGAAACACCATATATTTT
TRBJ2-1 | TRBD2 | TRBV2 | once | CASSRTSGSYNEQFF | TGTGCCAGCAGTAGGACTAGCGGCTCCTACAATGAGCAGTTCTTC
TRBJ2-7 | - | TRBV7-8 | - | CASSLEAGEQYF | TGTGCCAGCAGCTTAGAAGCCGGGGAGCAGTACTTC
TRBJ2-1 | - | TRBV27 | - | CASSRGFMFSNRAPLTNYNEQFF | TGTGCCAGCAGTAGGGGTTTCATGTTTTCAAACAGGGCTCCGCTCACCAACTACAATGAGCAGTTCTTC
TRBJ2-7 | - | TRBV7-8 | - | CASSRVGSSYEQYF | TGTGCCAGCAGCCGGGTGGGCAGCTCCTACGAGCAGTACTTC
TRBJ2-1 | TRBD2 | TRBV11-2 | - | CASSLGGGASNEQFF | TGTGCCAGCAGCTTAGGCGGGGGGGCCTCTAATGAGCAGTTCTTC
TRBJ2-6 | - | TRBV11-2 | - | CASSLGPDRSISGANVLTF | TGTGCCAGCAGCTTAGGCCCCGACAGGTCCATTTCTGGGGCCAACGTCCTGACTTTC
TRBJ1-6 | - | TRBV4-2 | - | CASSQVSSSYNSPLHF | TGTGCCAGCAGCCAAGTTTCGAGCTCCTATAATTCACCCCTCCACTTT
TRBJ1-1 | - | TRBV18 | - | CASSPITGNSNTEAFF | TGTGCCAGCTCACCAATTACAGGCAATTCGAACACTGAAGCTTTCTTT
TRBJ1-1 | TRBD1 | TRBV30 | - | CAWNRQGGEAFF | TGTGCCTGGAACAGACAGGGAGGTGAAGCTTTCTTT
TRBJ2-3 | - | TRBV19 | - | CASRQGINTDTQYF | TGTGCCAGTCGCCAGGGGATCAACACAGATACGCAGTATTTT
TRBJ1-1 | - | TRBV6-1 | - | CASSVTGRETEAFF | TGTGCCAGCAGCGTAACAGGGAGAGAAACTGAAGCTTTCTTT
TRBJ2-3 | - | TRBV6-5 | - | CASSYRDTQYF | TGTGCCAGCAGTTACCGTGATACGCAGTATTTT
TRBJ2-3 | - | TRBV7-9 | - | CASSSNRGGTDTQYF | TGTGCCAGCAGCTCGAACAGGGGAGGAACAGATACGCAGTATTTT
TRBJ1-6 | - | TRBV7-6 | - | CASSLGEGSPLHF | TGTGCCAGCAGCTTAGGTGAGGGATCACCCCTCCACTTT
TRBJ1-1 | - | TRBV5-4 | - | CASSLSRGGAYTEAFF | TGTGCCAGCAGCTTGTCCAGAGGGGGAGCCTACACTGAAGCTTTCTTT
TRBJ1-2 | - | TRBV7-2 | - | CASSLRAGQKHGYTF | TGTGCCAGCAGCTTAAGGGCCGGGCAGAAGCATGGCTACACCTTC
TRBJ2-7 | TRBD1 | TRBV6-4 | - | CASRARALIPTGGENEQYF | TGTGCCAGCAGAGCGCGTGCCCTGATTCCGACAGGGGGCGAGAACGAGCAGTACTTC
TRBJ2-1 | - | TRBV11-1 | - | CASSLAGYYNEQFF | TGTGCCAGCAGCTTAGCGGGGTATTACAATGAGCAGTTCTTC
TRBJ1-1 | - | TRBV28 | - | CASRSLGVGNTEAFF | TGTGCCAGCAGGTCGTTGGGGGTAGGGAACACTGAAGCTTTCTTT
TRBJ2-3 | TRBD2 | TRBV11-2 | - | CAVPGQAGRVSTDTQYF | TGTGCGGTACCGGGGCAAGCGGGACGGGTTAGCACAGATACGCAGTATTTT
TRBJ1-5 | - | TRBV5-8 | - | CASSSVGPQHF | TGTGCCAGCAGTAGTGTCGGACCCCAGCATTTT
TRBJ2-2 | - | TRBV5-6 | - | CASSGSTGRTGELFF | TGTGCCAGCAGCGGCTCAACAGGGAGGACCGGGGAGCTGTTTTTT
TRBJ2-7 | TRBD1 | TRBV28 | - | CASSRTGPATYEQYF | TGTGCCAGCAGTAGGACAGGGCCGGCAACTTACGAGCAGTACTTC
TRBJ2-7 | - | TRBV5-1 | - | CASSLGNSGSYEQYF | TGCGCCAGCAGCTTGGGTAATAGCGGCTCCTACGAGCAGTACTTC
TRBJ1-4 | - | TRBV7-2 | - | CASSSRATNEKLFF | TGTGCCAGCAGCTCCCGGGCAACTAATGAAAAACTGTTTTTT
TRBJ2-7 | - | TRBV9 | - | CASSRQSSYEQYF | TGTGCCAGCAGCCGACAGAGCTCCTACGAGCAGTACTTC
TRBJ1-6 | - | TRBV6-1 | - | CASSALDHNSPLHF | TGTGCCAGCAGTGCACTTGACCATAATTCACCCCTCCACTTT
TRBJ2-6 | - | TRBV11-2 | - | CASSLSLDRFGANVLTF | TGTGCCAGCAGCTTATCATTAGACAGGTTCGGGGCCAACGTCCTGACTTTC
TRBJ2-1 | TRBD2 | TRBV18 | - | CASSPSSGGNEQFF | TGTGCCAGCTCACCTTCTAGCGGGGGGAATGAGCAGTTCTTC
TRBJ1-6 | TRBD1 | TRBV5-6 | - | CASSLDRGSSPLHF | TGTGCCAGCAGCTTGGACAGGGGTAGTTCACCCCTCCACTTT
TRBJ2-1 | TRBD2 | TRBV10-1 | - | CASSDAGGIYNEQFF | TGCGCCAGCAGTGATGCGGGAGGCATATACAATGAGCAGTTCTTC
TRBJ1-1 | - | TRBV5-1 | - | CASSLASPGNTEAFF | TGCGCCAGCAGCTTGGCAAGTCCGGGGAACACTGAAGCTTTCTTT
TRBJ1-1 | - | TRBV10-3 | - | CAISESNTGTNTEAFF | TGTGCCATCAGTGAGTCTAACACAGGGACCAACACTGAAGCTTTCTTT
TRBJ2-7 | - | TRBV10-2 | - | CASSELDEQYF | TGCGCCAGCAGTGAGCTAGACGAGCAGTACTTC
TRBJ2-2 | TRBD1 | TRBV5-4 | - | CASSSGQGDTGELFF | TGTGCCAGCAGCTCGGGACAGGGGGACACCGGGGAGCTGTTTTTT
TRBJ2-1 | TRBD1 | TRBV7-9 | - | CASSLESGQGVNEQFF | TGTGCCAGCAGCTTAGAAAGTGGACAGGGTGTGAATGAGCAGTTCTTC
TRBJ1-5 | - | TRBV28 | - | CASSWGVNQPQHF | TGTGCCAGCAGTTGGGGGGTGAATCAGCCCCAGCATTTT
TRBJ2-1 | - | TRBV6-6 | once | CASSLTGVYNEQFF | TGTGCCAGCAGTTTGACGGGAGTGTACAATGAGCAGTTCTTC
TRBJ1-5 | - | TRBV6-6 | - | CASSRGNSNQPQHF | TGTGCCAGCAGTCGGGGAAATAGCAATCAGCCCCAGCATTTT
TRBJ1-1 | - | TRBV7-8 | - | CASSLGTKQGQGAFF | TGTGCCAGCAGCTTAGGGACGAAACAGGGTCAGGGCGCTTTCTTT
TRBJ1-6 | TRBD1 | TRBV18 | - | CASSPGQDISGNSPLHF | TGTGCCAGCTCACCGGGACAGGACATAAGCGGGAATTCACCCCTCCACTTT
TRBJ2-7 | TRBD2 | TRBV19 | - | CASSTILAGGSYEQYF | TGTGCCAGTAGTACTATCCTAGCGGGAGGGTCCTACGAGCAGTACTTC
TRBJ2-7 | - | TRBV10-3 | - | CAISERTLSYEQYF | TGTGCCATCAGTGAGCGGACACTCTCCTACGAGCAGTACTTC
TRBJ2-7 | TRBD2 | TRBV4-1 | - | CASSRYGTSGSYEQYF | TGCGCCAGCAGCCGATACGGGACTAGCGGGAGTTACGAGCAGTACTTC
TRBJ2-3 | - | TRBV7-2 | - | CASSLEGTPWGTDTQYF | TGTGCCAGCAGCTTAGAGGGGACTCCTTGGGGCACAGATACGCAGTATTTT
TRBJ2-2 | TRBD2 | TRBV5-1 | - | CASSLQGLAVNTGELFF | TGCGCCAGCAGCTTGCAAGGACTAGCGGTAAACACCGGGGAGCTGTTTTTT
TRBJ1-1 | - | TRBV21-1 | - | CASPRTVLGGAFF | TGTGCCAGTCCCCGCACAGTCTTGGGGGGAGCTTTCTTT
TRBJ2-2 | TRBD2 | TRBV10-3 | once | CAISAGTSFGELFF | TGTGCCATCTCCGCGGGGACTAGTTTTGGGGAGCTGTTTTTT